This section outlines one TCR beta chain sequence together with its context. Its target is unknown. Sequenced by immunoSEQ multiplex PCR; TCRdb stores in-frame clones only, minus some. Of about 1 million clones in the sample, about 75% were seen once. Donors comprised healthy HIV-negative adults lacking recent acute infections or vaccinations. The sample is drawn from a study of shared clonotypes between healthy human individuals. Across the study: CD8 memory received one plate per donor, CD8 naive two, CD4 memory three and CD4 naive three. The study's findings and limits: The sharing of roughly 5% of naive CD4 clonotypes was seen across a few donors.

The clonotype was recovered from a man aged 18 to 30 in good health. Sequenced material: memory CD4+ T cells sorted from blood. As for subset: CD45RA-negative fraction.

CDR3 protein: CAGAGGPYEQYF. The CDR3 DNA follows: TGTGCCGGAGCGGGAGGGCCTTACGAGCAGTACTTC. V gene TRBV30 combines with J gene TRBJ2-7; 10 bases agree with TRBD2. The germline V gene has CDR1 GTSNPN and CDR2 SVGIG (reference sequence). After removal of 8 bases from V and 4 bases from J, the junction contained 5 bases not matched to a gene. The CDR3 spans 12 residues.